This T cell receptor (beta chain) was recovered during a study of T cells in Graves' hyperthyroidism and ophthalmopathy. RNA transcripts provided the source from which TCR beta CDR3 regions were amplified. An initial round of RT-PCR targeting the TCR CDR3 relied on the HTBI primer set. In TCRdb, the multiplex PCR reads were re-called with MiXCR into one record per CDR3 protein. The sample consists of about 510,000 distinct CDR3 sequences, around 13% of them appearing once. Graves' hyperthyroidism without ophthalmopathy progression within 18 months was termed stable. The diagnostic basis comprised clinical symptoms, serum thyroxine and TRAb, thyroid ultrasound and orbital computed tomography. There are a few counts of this clonotype. Sequenced: blood. The source of this sequence is a woman aged 40 to 50 with Graves' hyperthyroidism.

The CDR3 coding sequence is TGTGCCAGCAGCGTGGGAGGGACGGATGAAAAACTGTTTTTT. It codes for CASSVGGTDEKLFF. The chain uses TRBV9 and TRBJ1-4; D is possibly TRBD1 (5 bases). The CDR3 is made up of 14 amino acids. The V and J ends lost 2 bases and 6 bases respectively, with 11 bases between them. Germline V gives CDR1 SGDLS, CDR2 YYNGEE. The variable domain in full, with the rest retrieved from reference TRBV9 and TRBJ1-4, is DSGVTQTPKHLITATGQRVTLRCSPRSGDLSVYWYQQSLDQGLQFLIQYYNGEERAKGNILERFSAQQFPDLHSELNLSSLELGDSALYFCASSVGGTDEKLFFGSGTQLSVL.